Listed here is a single T cell receptor (beta chain). As processed by the authors: Amplified reference gene primers provided the basis for estimating nucleated cell counts. Sequenced by immunoSEQ multiplex PCR; TCRdb stores in-frame clones only, minus some. The V and J calls and clone size are taken from that table; D and trimming were inferred from the DNA. The table shows 250,000 or so clones, with around 83% occurring only once. The data were obtained in a study of blood T cell repertoires in COVID-19. Background on the study: From the United States, Italy and Spain came samples of acute and convalescent COVID-19. Sample material is recorded as cDNA or gDNA derived from T cells, B-cell-depleted T cells, or PBMCs.

There are 14 residues in the CDR3. CDR1 is SGHTA, CDR2 FQGNSA, per germline. The J segment lost 6 bases and the V segment lost 5 bases, leaving 6 bases of the junction unmatched. Sequenced input: peripheral blood. The chain is built from TRBV7-2 and TRBJ2-5, with 10 bases that match TRBD1. The receptor's source is a man aged 35-49 years who had recovered from COVID-19. The CDR3 sequence is CASSQGTGVKTQYF. CDR3 DNA sequence: TGTGCCAGCAGCCAAGGGACAGGGGTAAAGACCCAGTACTTC.